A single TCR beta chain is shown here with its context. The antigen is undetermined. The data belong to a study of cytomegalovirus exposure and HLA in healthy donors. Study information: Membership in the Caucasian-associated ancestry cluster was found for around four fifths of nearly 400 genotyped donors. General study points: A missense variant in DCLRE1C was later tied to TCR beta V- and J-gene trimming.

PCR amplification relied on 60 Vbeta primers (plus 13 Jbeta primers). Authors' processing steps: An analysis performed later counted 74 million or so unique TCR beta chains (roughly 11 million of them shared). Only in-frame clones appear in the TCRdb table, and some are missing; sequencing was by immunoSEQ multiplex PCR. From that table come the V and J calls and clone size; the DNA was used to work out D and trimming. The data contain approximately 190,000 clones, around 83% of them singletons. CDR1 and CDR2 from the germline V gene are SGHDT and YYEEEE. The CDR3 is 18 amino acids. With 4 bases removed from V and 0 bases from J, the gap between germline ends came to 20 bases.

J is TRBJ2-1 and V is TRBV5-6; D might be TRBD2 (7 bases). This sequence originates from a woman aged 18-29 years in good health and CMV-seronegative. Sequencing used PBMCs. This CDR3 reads CASSKASGGGSSYNEQFF. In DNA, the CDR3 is TGTGCCAGCAGCAAGGCGTCGGGGGGCGGTAGCTCCTACAATGAGCAGTTCTTC.